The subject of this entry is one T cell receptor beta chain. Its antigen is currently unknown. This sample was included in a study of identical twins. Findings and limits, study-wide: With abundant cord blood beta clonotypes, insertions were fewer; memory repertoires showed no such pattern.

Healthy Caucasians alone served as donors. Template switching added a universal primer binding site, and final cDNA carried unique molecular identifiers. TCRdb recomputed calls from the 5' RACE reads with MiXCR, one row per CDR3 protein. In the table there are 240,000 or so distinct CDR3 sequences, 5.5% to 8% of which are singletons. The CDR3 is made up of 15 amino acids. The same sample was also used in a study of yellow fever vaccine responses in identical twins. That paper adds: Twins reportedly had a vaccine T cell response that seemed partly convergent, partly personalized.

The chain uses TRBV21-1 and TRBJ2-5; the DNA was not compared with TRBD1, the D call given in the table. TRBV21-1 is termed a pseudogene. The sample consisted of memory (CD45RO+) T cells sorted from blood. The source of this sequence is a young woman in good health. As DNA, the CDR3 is TGTGCCAGCAGCAAAGGGACAGGGATAAAAGAGACCCAGTACTTC. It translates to CASSKGTGIKETQYF.